This TCR beta chain was identified during a study of T cells after yellow fever vaccination. Germline V gene lookup returns CDR1 DFQATT and CDR2 SNEGSKA (reference sequence). The CDR3 is 14 residues long. Trimming stripped 2 bases from V and 0 bases from J, with 7 bases between. MiXCR, run by TCRdb on the 5' RACE reads, gives a single entry per CDR3 protein. The table lists a few hundred thousand distinct CDR3 sequences, roughly an eighth of them singletons. A few counts support this clonotype. The V call is TRBV20-1, the J call TRBJ2-2; no definite D call. This clonotype was sampled from a man aged 18 to 29 who received the YFV17D yellow fever vaccine. The starting material was CD4+ T cells sorted from PBMCs, obtained 15 days after the yellow fever booster vaccination. CDR3 DNA sequence: TGCAGTGCTAGAAGGCCCGCGAACACCGGGGAGCTGTTTTTT. This encodes CSARRPANTGELFF.